This section outlines one TCR beta chain sequence together with its context. Its matching antigen is unknown. This specimen belongs to a study of monozygotic twins with inflammatory bowel disease. Notes on the study in general: Discordant twins had repertoire similarity that did not differ from that of concordant twins, possibly from limited power. Clonotype overlap with others was lower in IBD patients than in healthy twins, a difference that was greatest with disease activity.

Through template switching, UMIs that included a 6-nucleotide sample barcode were added. The authors ran two nested PCRs of approximately 17 and 9 cycles on TCRalpha and TCRbeta cDNA. TCRdb reprocessed the 5' RACE reads, with one entry per CDR3 protein and no DNA. In all, the sample yields 300,000 to 400,000 distinct CDR3 sequences. Germline lookup yields CDR1 MNHEY and CDR2 SMNVEV (reference sequence). The CDR3 sequence is 13 residues long. Sequenced: blood. The V call is TRBV27, the J call TRBJ2-1. The receptor was derived from a human donor with ulcerative colitis or Crohn's disease, or a healthy co-twin of an affected twin (not recorded which). CDR3 residues: CASSFSAGYEQFF.